This T cell receptor beta chain derives from a study of cytomegalovirus exposure and HLA in healthy donors (dated by TCRdb to about 2017). Regarding the complete study: According to an earlier analysis of a few hundred of the donors, about 190 million T cells yielded over 90 million unique TCR beta sequences and about 300 Gb of sequence data. HLA typing covered class I and class II loci at four-digit resolution. The number of typed donors differed by locus: roughly 620-640 for A, B, C, DRB1 and DQB1; 500 to 550 for DQA1; 600 to 610 for DPA1; and some 470 for DPB1. An early release that covered about 640 HLA-typed donors contained about 300 gigabases of sequencing data and about 84 million unique TCR sequences. In a later analysis, previously published TCR beta repertoires from 550 to 700 donors were re-analyzed and high-resolution HLA genotyping was added so that TCR occurrence patterns could be studied. High-throughput TCR immunosequencing, statistical association of individual TCRs with disease status, and machine learning were combined to predict cytomegalovirus infection status. Of the roughly 390 genotyped donors, roughly 80% were placed in the genetic ancestry cluster associated with self-reported Caucasian donors. The later analysis used no new phenotypic data to find candidate immune exposures, relying instead on TCR beta sequences and their occurrence across donors. A later genetic analysis took genome-wide SNP genotypes for about 65% of the 666 donors and used that subset as a discovery cohort. Besides the first cohort of approximately 710 subjects, a separate validation cohort made up of roughly 130 different subjects was used. The study aimed to test whether signatures of past pathogen exposure could be identified by cataloging public T cell receptors. Among over 350 genotyped donors of the cohort, an average of around 240,000 unique TCR beta nucleotide sequences were sequenced per donor, 15% to 20% of them non-productive. An earlier analysis of approximately 640 of the donors applied high-throughput TCR beta sequencing to assess whether each TCR beta V gene segment acted as functional or pseudogenic. Four to six DR-DQ haplotypes were handled as single units for association and clustering, since linkage in the cohort was strong. Alongside the repertoire data, information on donor age, sex, ethnicity and CMV serostatus was compiled. The study profiled the T cell repertoires of fewer than 850 subjects by immunosequencing and related them to cytomegalovirus serostatus. Every discovery cohort repertoire had been produced on one sequencing platform. On the study overall, not on this receptor specifically: Presence/absence analyses assumed roughly uniform sequencing depth across donors, an assumption that may not hold. A group of highly shared sequence variants was considered likely to be a technical artifact of the sequencing pipeline. In vitro tests confirmed that a few of the cytomegalovirus-associated TCR beta chains recognize cytomegalovirus antigens. Because HLA typing was missing for some donors at each locus, association tests included only the typed subset. An earlier analysis of around 600 of the donors showed that most TCR beta V segments appeared in productive rearrangements either about 87% or about 30% of the time, which broadly matched IMGT annotations. Compared with equally common non-associated chains, HLA-associated TCR beta chains in a later analysis were more clonally expanded and had lower generation probabilities. According to a later genetic analysis, donors in an Asian-associated ancestry cluster had fewer N-insertions in productive TCRs than the roughly 700-donor mean. Because the 87-base-pair reads could not distinguish some IMGT-functional V segments, including TRBV6-2 and TRBV6-3, those segments were excluded. Assigning TCR associations to individual alleles was difficult when HLA alleles, especially DR and DQ, strongly co-occurred. The earlier analysis of some 540 of the donors excluded approximately 17 rarely observed V segments, including chromosome 9 orphons, because counts were too low. The authors suggested that the approach could potentially be extended to other disease states and immunological phenotypes. A later genetic analysis associated a missense DCLRE1C variant with V-gene and J-gene trimming of TCR beta chains, and an independent cohort replicated the association. A total of 150 or so TCR beta chains were listed by the study as associated with cytomegalovirus. Immune exposure information for the cohort was limited to CMV serostatus. The classifier was reported to diagnose cytomegalovirus status with high specificity and sensitivity in both the original cohort and the validation cohort. In a later analysis, over 15,000 TCR beta sequences were associated with specific HLA alleles at a false discovery rate of 0.05. According to a later analysis, TCR association rates differed among HLA loci, with DRB1 alleles showing the most associated TCRs and HLA-C alleles showing the fewest. While some public TCRs were present in many individuals, most TCR sequences turned up only very rarely across donors. Several of the top co-occurrence clusters appeared to be linked to parvovirus B19, influenza, CMV and Epstein-Barr virus, according to a later analysis. In this cohort, only TCR beta chains were sequenced, and detectable features were limited by the absence of alpha or paired-chain data. A further reported finding was that TCR beta sequences accurately predicted the HLA-A and HLA-B alleles for most subjects in the first cohort. Correlated functional status among segregating V segments might reflect linkage disequilibrium, but an unknown experimental factor could not be ruled out. In a later analysis, most CMV-associated TCR beta chains were found to appear HLA-restricted, with HLA associations seemingly driven largely by CMV exposure.

Libraries were constructed by the immunoSEQ multiplex PCR assay. The multiplex PCR relied on a mix of 60 forward primers for TCR Vbeta segments and 13 reverse primers for TCR Jbeta segments. The CDR3 region of rearranged TCR beta genes was amplified from genomic DNA with a multiplex PCR assay. On the Illumina HiSeq System, the amplified TCR beta libraries were sequenced as 87-base-pair reads. In the source study's methods: In a later analysis, around 80 million unique TCR beta chains were counted across the 690 or so repertoires, and around 10 million of these chains were shared by at least two donors. To remove PCR and sequencing errors, raw reads were error-corrected and collapsed into unique sequences using a nearest-neighbor algorithm that merged closely related sequences. V, D and J gene segments were assigned by aligning CDR3 sequences to IMGT reference sequences. For a sequence to be retained, a match of at least six nucleotides to both a V gene segment and a J gene segment was required. Rearrangements were classified as productive when the CDR3 lacked stop codons and remained in frame with V and J, and all other rearrangements were classified as non-productive. CDR3 was defined by IMGT convention, running from the second conserved V-encoded cysteine to the conserved J-encoded phenylalanine. Sequences without an unambiguous match to a single V gene segment were excluded from the earlier analysis of a few hundred of the donors. In an earlier analysis of 587 of the donors, V segments were called functional above 56.7% productive rearrangements and were called segregating when the between-donor standard deviation exceeded 5%. A statistical classification framework was developed to diagnose cytomegalovirus status using the catalog of TCR beta chain sequences. In a later analysis, V and J genes were assigned by comparing TCR nucleotide sequences against IMGT/GENE-DB human TR gene sequences. A later analysis assigned CDR3 sequences and most-parsimonious VDJ recombination scenarios with the TCRdist pipeline. In a later analysis, every TCR beta chain was defined by the combination of its CDR3 amino acid sequence and its V-gene family, and reads without a unique V-gene family were dropped. A later analysis removed 450 to 600 highly shared, low-generation-probability nucleotide sequences to deal with suspected cross-contamination and a sequencing artifact. A later analysis calculated a clonal expansion index for each public chain from normalized within-repertoire ranks of inferred template counts. In a later analysis, generation probabilities were computed with a VDJ recombination model fitted to out-of-frame rearrangements, and the resulting probabilities were checked against IGoR. In a later analysis, hypergeometric tests were used to score TCR-TCR, TCR-HLA and TCR-CMV co-occurrence, with a repertoire-size bias correction applied to TCR pairs. To estimate false discovery rates, a later analysis permuted the HLA or CMV assignments 20 times. In a later analysis, co-occurring TCRs were grouped using DBSCAN, with TCRdist sequence similarity added in when clustering inside HLA-allele-positive subsets. Repertoires with fewer than 30,000 or more than 120,000 public chains were left out of co-occurrence clustering, as were several repertoires with anomalous nucleotide sharing. This immuneACCESS table, as held by TCRdb, lists in-frame sequences with V and J called but not all clones. Of the missing ones, under half trace to an unresolved V gene in checked studies; the others have no known cause. The DNA gave D and trimming, while V, J and clone size come from that table. The sample records tens of thousands of clones, approximately 71% of which are singletons. The top ten clones comprise under 30% of the sample.

A word on this clone: The specificity of this receptor is unknown. Base-call qualities are not available, and no considerably larger clone is one nucleotide away.

The CDR3 runs 15 residues from the cysteine to the phenylalanine. The retained sequence is limited to the CDR3, 45 bases, with the frame set at the first base. CDR1 and CDR2 are drawn from the germline V gene (reference sequence): LNHDA, SQIVND. The germline V end is reduced by 3 bases and the J end by 2 bases; junction bases left unmatched: 4. The cohort consisted of 600 to 750 healthy bone marrow donors. At the time of sampling, all cohort members were nominally healthy, though unrecorded immune exposures were likely present. The donor was CMV seropositive and was included in the group of 250 to 350 seropositive cohort members. A peripheral blood sample was provided by each donor, and peripheral blood mononuclear cells were used for TCR beta sequencing. Genomic DNA extraction from the blood cell samples was performed with the Qiagen DNeasy Blood Extraction Kit.

The receptor comes from a woman aged 40 to 49 in good health and CMV-seropositive. Sequenced sample: PBMCs. Recombination linked TRBV19 to TRBJ2-7; 10 central bases correspond to TRBD1. The encoded CDR3 is CASSIAGTGAYEQYF. Read as DNA, the sequence is TGTGCCAGTAGTATTGCCGGGACAGGGGCCTACGAGCAGTACTTC.